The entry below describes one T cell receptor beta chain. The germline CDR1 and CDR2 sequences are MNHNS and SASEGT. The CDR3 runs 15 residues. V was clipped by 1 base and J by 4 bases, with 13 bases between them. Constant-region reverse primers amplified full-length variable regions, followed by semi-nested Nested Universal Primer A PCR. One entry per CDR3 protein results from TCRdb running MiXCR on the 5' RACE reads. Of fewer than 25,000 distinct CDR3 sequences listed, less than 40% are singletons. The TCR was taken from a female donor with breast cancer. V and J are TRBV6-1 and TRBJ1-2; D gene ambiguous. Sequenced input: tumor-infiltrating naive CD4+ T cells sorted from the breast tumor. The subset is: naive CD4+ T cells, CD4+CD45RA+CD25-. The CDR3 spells CASSEEVGSIYGYTF. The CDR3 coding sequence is TGTGCCAGCAGTGAAGAAGTAGGTTCGATCTATGGCTACACCTTC.